Below are 25 T cell receptor beta chains sequenced from a single sample in a study of shared clonotypes between healthy human individuals. Method: immunoSEQ multiplex PCR; TCRdb's copy keeps in-frame clones and lacks some. This sample has approximately 320,000 clones, with 74% found just once. The material sequenced was memory CD4+ T cells sorted from blood. The subset: CD45RA-negative fraction. The receptors come from a man aged 25-40 years in good health.

J is TRBJ2-6 and V is TRBV28; D unclear. The V gene's germline CDR1 is MDHEN and CDR2 SYDVKM. Trimming removed 1 base from V and 2 bases from J, with 9 bases in between. CDR3 length: 16 amino acids. The CDR3 DNA follows: TGTGCCAGCAGTTTATCTTCCCGTGCTGGGGCCAACGTCCTGACTTTC. Translated: CASSLSSRAGANVLTF.

This clone was observed at least ten times. The same CDR3 also results from other DNA sequences found in this sample. The genes are TRBV18 and TRBJ2-3, with TRBD1 matching 9 bases. The CDR3 covers 15 residues. Germline CDR1 reads KGHSH; CDR2 reads LQKENI. The ends lost 3 bases at V and 1 base at J; junction bases unmatched: 2. Here the CDR3 reads CASSPRDRGTDTQYF. The CDR3 nucleotides are TGTGCCAGCTCACCGAGGGACAGGGGCACAGATACGCAGTATTTT. The variable domain in full, with the rest retrieved from reference TRBV18 and TRBJ2-3, is NAGVMQNPRHLVRRRGQEARLRCSPMKGHSHVYWYRQLPEEGLKFMVYLQKENIIDESGMPKERFSAEFPKEGPSILRIQQVVRGDSAAYFCASSPRDRGTDTQYFGPGTRLTVL.

V is TRBV9 and J is TRBJ2-7, with 8 bases identical to TRBD2. After removal of 4 bases from V and 4 bases from J, the junction contained 7 bases not matched to a gene. Germline loops: CDR1 SGDLS, CDR2 YYNGEE. The CDR3 is 14 residues long. The CDR3 protein is CASSSSGSGYEQYF. The CDR3 DNA is TGTGCCAGCAGCTCCAGCGGGAGTGGATACGAGCAGTACTTC.

The chain carries TRBV18 and TRBJ1-1; 7 bases line up with TRBD1. The CDR3 runs to 14 residues. From germline, CDR1 is KGHSH and CDR2 LQKENI. The trim removed 4 bases at V and 5 bases at J, leaving 7 bases unmatched. The CDR3 spells CASSRDREGTEAFF. The CDR3 DNA follows: TGTGCCAGCTCACGTGACAGGGAGGGAACTGAAGCTTTCTTT.

The chain has TRBV4-2 and TRBJ2-1; D remains unclear. CDR1 and CDR2 from the germline V gene are LGHNA and YNFKEQ. Between the trimmed V and J ends, which lost 3 bases and 5 bases, there was a span of 5 bases. This CDR3 has 12 amino acids. The DNA for the CDR3 is TGTGCCAGCAGCCACCCCCACAATGAGCAGTTCTTC. Encoded protein: CASSHPHNEQFF.

The rearrangement uses TRBV29-1 and TRBJ2-5, with D possibly matching TRBD2 (6 bases). This CDR3 is 12 amino acids long. V was pared by 6 bases and J by 1 base, with 9 bases between. Germline V gene sequence: CDR1 SQVTM, CDR2 ANQGSEA. The CDR3 region has the DNA TGCAGCGTGCTAGCGACCCAAGAGACCCAGTACTTC. It encodes CSVLATQETQYF.

V usage is TRBV4-3 and J usage is TRBJ1-5; no definite D call. Germline values: CDR1 LGHNA, CDR2 YSLEER. V lost 5 bases and J 4 bases, leaving 6 bases between the germline ends. The CDR3 covers 12 residues. The CDR3 DNA reads TGCGCCAGCAGCACGGTAAATCAGCCCCAGCATTTT. Translation: CASSTVNQPQHF.

The chain combines TRBV19 with TRBJ2-7, with 9 bases fitting TRBD2. V was pared by 9 bases and J by 4 bases, with 10 bases of the junction left unmatched. The CDR3 consists of 14 residues. The V gene's germline CDR1 is LNHDA and CDR2 SQIVND (reference sequence). The CDR3 spells CASARREGIYEQYF. In DNA form, the CDR3 reads TGTGCCAGCGCCAGGCGGGAGGGGATATACGAGCAGTACTTC.

The V call is TRBV4-2, the J call TRBJ2-1, with no clear D. Germline CDR1 is LGHNA and CDR2 is YNFKEQ. V lost 4 bases to trimming and J lost 2 bases, with 18 bases between them. The CDR3 covers 17 residues. The CDR3 protein is CASSRVFGASTYNEQFF. The DNA for the CDR3 is TGTGCCAGCAGCCGAGTCTTTGGCGCGAGCACCTACAATGAGCAGTTCTTC.

The V gene is TRBV29-1, the J gene TRBJ2-3; 8 bases align to TRBD2. The trim removed 7 bases at V and 1 base at J, leaving 7 bases unmatched. The germline V gene encodes CDR1 SQVTM and CDR2 ANQGSEA. CDR3 length: 14 residues. The CDR3 region is CSAGGGQGTDTQYF. CDR3 in DNA: TGCAGCGCCGGGGGGGGGCAAGGCACAGATACGCAGTATTTT.

This rearrangement joins TRBV25-1 to TRBJ1-2; D possibly corresponds to TRBD1 (5 bases). The CDR3 sequence is 12 residues long. V was cut by 1 base and J by 8 bases, with 8 bases left in between. CDR1 is MGHDK and CDR2 is SYGVNS in the germline V gene. CDR3 region: CASSESGRGYTF. CDR3 DNA: TGTGCCAGCAGTGAATCAGGGAGGGGCTACACCTTC.

This chain links TRBV2 with TRBJ2-3; TRBD2 matches at 8 bases. This CDR3 region has 17 residues. The V and J ends lost 11 bases and 0 bases, in that order; junction bases with no gene match: 16. Germline V gene lookup returns CDR1 SNHLY and CDR2 FYNNEI. DNA of the CDR3: TGTGCCCCCAGAGTCCCCTCCCCTAGCGGGAGCACAGATACGCAGTATTTT. This translates into CAPRVPSPSGSTDTQYF.

The gene calls are TRBV4-1 and TRBJ2-7; possible D gene TRBD2, 5 bases. Germline lookup yields CDR1 MGHRA and CDR2 YSYEKL. V was trimmed by 0 bases and J by 12 bases, leaving 15 bases between them. CDR3 length: 13 amino acids. CDR3 region: CASSQELGSRRYF. DNA of the CDR3: TGCGCCAGCAGCCAAGAGTTGGGGAGCAGGAGGTACTTC.

The chain employs TRBV18 and TRBJ1-1; D uncertain. Germline CDR1 and CDR2: KGHSH and LQKENI. The V and J ends lost 3 bases and 7 bases respectively, with 27 bases between them. CDR3 length equals 18 residues. CDR3 region: CASSPQSPIHGLVGEAFF. CDR3 bases: TGTGCCAGCTCACCCCAGTCGCCGATACACGGGCTGGTGGGTGAAGCTTTCTTT.

The chain recombines TRBV4-1 with TRBJ2-7, with D perhaps matching TRBD1 (5 bases). This CDR3 is built from 16 residues. The V and J ends lost 0 bases and 4 bases respectively, with 16 bases between them. Germline-derived CDR1 and CDR2 are MGHRA and YSYEKL. The CDR3 spells CASSQEDRTPDYEQYF. The CDR3 DNA is TGCGCCAGCAGCCAAGAGGATCGGACACCTGATTACGAGCAGTACTTC.

There are many counts of this clone. The V and J genes are TRBV7-9 and TRBJ2-1; 11 positions match TRBD2. Germline-derived CDR1 and CDR2 are SEHNR and FQNEAQ (reference sequence). This CDR3 is 15 amino acids long. The junction had 5 bases not matched to a gene; V was cut back by 1 base and J by 9 bases. The chain's CDR3 is CASSLVAGGPIEQFF. As DNA, the CDR3 is TGTGCCAGCAGCTTAGTAGCGGGAGGGCCTATTGAGCAGTTCTTC.

The chain carries TRBV7-2 and TRBJ1-5, with D unresolved. Trimming cost V 1 base and J 3 bases, with 10 bases left between them. The CDR3 extends over 15 amino acids. Germline loops: CDR1 SGHTA, CDR2 FQGNSA. The CDR3 bases are TGTGCCAGCAGCTTAGGGGGTGGCACCAATCAGCCCCAGCATTTT. It codes for CASSLGGGTNQPQHF.

This chain uses TRBV15 with TRBJ2-7, with 7 positions matching TRBD1. Germline trimming cut 6 bases from V and 4 bases from J; bases unmatched to any gene: 15. Germline V gene sequence: CDR1 LNHNV, CDR2 YYDKDF (reference sequence). The length of the CDR3 is 16 residues. CDR3 residues: CATSPGGQISMYEQYF. The DNA for the CDR3 is TGTGCCACCAGTCCTGGGGGACAGATCTCCATGTACGAGCAGTACTTC.

This rearrangement joins TRBV7-2 to TRBJ2-5, with TRBD1 as a possible D gene (6 bases). This CDR3 spans 13 amino acids. CDR1 is SGHTA, CDR2 FQGNSA, per germline. The CDR3 coding sequence is TGTGCTAGCTGCGGACAGATACAAGAGACCCAGTACTTC. It specifies CASCGQIQETQYF.

The chain combines TRBV2 with TRBJ1-2; D perhaps matches TRBD1 (5 bases). There are 12 residues in the CDR3. The germline V gene has CDR1 SNHLY and CDR2 FYNNEI. For the CDR3, the DNA is TGTGCTACGGGCAGGGACAACTATGGCTACACCTTC. Translating gives CATGRDNYGYTF.

This clone was seen many times. The genes are TRBV1 and TRBJ1-1. TRBV1 is marked as a pseudogene. This CDR3 contains 12 residues. CDR3 in amino acids: CTSRKMATAAFF. DNA of the CDR3: TGCACCAGCAGAAAAATGGCGACGGCCGCTTTCTTT.

J is TRBJ2-5 and V is TRBV28; TRBD1 or TRBD2 may be the D gene (6 bases each). Trimming cost V 6 bases and J 5 bases, with 16 bases left between them. The CDR3 is 14 residues long. Germline V gives CDR1 MDHEN, CDR2 SYDVKM. CDR3 DNA sequence: TGTGCCAGCAGGCTACAGGGAGGAGGGGAGACCCAGTACTTC. Translation gives CASRLQGGGETQYF.

The genes are TRBV2 and TRBJ1-1; 9 bases are shared with TRBD1. CDR1 is SNHLY, CDR2 FYNNEI, per germline. The J segment lost 3 bases and the V segment lost 7 bases, leaving 6 bases of the junction unmatched. This CDR3 has 14 amino acids. CDR3 loop: CASTQRQGDTEAFF. CDR3 in DNA: TGTGCCAGCACGCAAAGACAGGGGGACACTGAAGCTTTCTTT.

Comments on this clone: Within the sample, other DNA sequences also encode this same CDR3. The CDR3 here is CASSPGGSGGYNEQFF. The CDR3 coding sequence is TGTGCCAGCAGCCCCGGTGGTAGCGGGGGGTACAATGAGCAGTTCTTC. The chain has TRBV7-2 and TRBJ2-1, with 10 bases identical to TRBD2. After removal of 5 bases from V and 4 bases from J, the junction contained 8 bases not matched to a gene. Germline CDR1 reads SGHTA; CDR2 reads FQGNSA. This CDR3 region has 16 residues.

J is TRBJ2-3 and V is TRBV5-4; TRBD2 aligns across 12 bases. Losses at the gene ends were 2 bases for V and 2 bases for J; bases not matched to a gene: 3. This CDR3 is built from 16 residues. Germline V lookup: CDR1 SGHNT, CDR2 YYREEE (reference sequence). This chain's CDR3 is CASSFGLAGNTDTQYF. In DNA, the CDR3 is TGTGCCAGCAGCTTCGGACTAGCGGGAAACACAGATACGCAGTATTTT.